What follows describes a single T cell receptor beta chain. Its matching antigen is unknown. This sample was taken from a study of cytomegalovirus exposure and HLA in healthy donors. Findings of the study overall: In a later analysis, V- and J-gene trimming of beta chains associated with a DCLRE1C missense variant, replicated independently.

V dropped 2 bases and J dropped 11 bases, with 15 bases sitting between them. The CDR3 has 13 residues. In germline, CDR1 is SEHNR, CDR2 FQNEAQ (reference sequence). It was with 60 Vbeta and 13 Jbeta primers that the PCR ran. TCRdb's copy holds only in-frame clones and misses some; the assay was immunoSEQ multiplex PCR. The sample contains about 200,000 clones, roughly 87% of which appear only once. The TCR sequence derives from a man between 40 and 49 years old in good health and CMV-seropositive. The chain uses TRBV7-9 and TRBJ1-2; no definite D call. The specimen sequenced was PBMCs. The CDR3 sequence is CASSLKPTHVYTF. CDR3 coding DNA: TGTGCCAGCAGCTTAAAGCCCACTCACGTATACACCTTC.